The 4 T cell receptor beta chains listed next were all sequenced from one sample in a study of blood T cells in healthy people across ages. A J-beta primer mix and a sample-barcoded 5' primer were used in a second PCR of about 7 to 12 cycles. TCRdb called the 5' RACE reads again in MiXCR, with one record for every CDR3 protein. The repertoire holds 1.5 million to 2 million distinct CDR3 sequences, with roughly 27% as singletons. The sequenced sample was blood. The receptors derive from a woman aged 25-40 years in good health.

The V gene is TRBV20-1, the J gene TRBJ2-3; D is tentatively TRBD1 or TRBD2 (6 bases each). The CDR3 is 14 residues long. CDR1 is DFQATT, CDR2 SNEGSKA, per germline (reference sequence). V lost 5 bases to trimming and J lost 2 bases, with 14 bases between them. The CDR3 protein is CSAPKGEDTDTQYF. The CDR3 nucleotides read TGCAGTGCTCCCAAGGGGGAGGACACAGATACGCAGTATTTT.

V gene TRBV10-2 combines with J gene TRBJ2-3; D gene uncertain. The CDR3 is made up of 13 amino acids. Germline V CDR1 and CDR2: WSHSY, SAAADI. V lost 6 bases to trimming and J lost 0 bases, with 7 bases between them. In DNA form, the CDR3 reads TGCGCCAGCAGGGGATGGAGCACAGATACGCAGTATTTT. Protein product: CASRGWSTDTQYF.

CDR3: CASSLLLAGGGTDTQYF. The CDR3 DNA follows: TGTGCCAGCAGCTTACTTCTAGCGGGAGGAGGGACAGATACGCAGTATTTT. The chain combines TRBV7-6 with TRBJ2-3, with 11 bases fitting TRBD2. CDR3 length equals 17 residues. Trimming at V came to 2 bases and at J to 3 bases, leaving 7 bases not matched to a gene. The V gene's germline CDR1 is SGHVS and CDR2 FNYEAQ.

This clonotype showed up just a few times. V and J are TRBV2 and TRBJ1-6; D is unclear. In germline, CDR1 is SNHLY, CDR2 FYNNEI. The ends were cut back, 4 bases at V and 1 base at J, with 14 bases in the middle. The CDR3 totals 17 residues. In DNA, the CDR3 is TGTGCCAGCAGTGCGGAAGGTTCGGGGTCCTATAATTCACCCCTCCACTTT. This sequence encodes CASSAEGSGSYNSPLHF.